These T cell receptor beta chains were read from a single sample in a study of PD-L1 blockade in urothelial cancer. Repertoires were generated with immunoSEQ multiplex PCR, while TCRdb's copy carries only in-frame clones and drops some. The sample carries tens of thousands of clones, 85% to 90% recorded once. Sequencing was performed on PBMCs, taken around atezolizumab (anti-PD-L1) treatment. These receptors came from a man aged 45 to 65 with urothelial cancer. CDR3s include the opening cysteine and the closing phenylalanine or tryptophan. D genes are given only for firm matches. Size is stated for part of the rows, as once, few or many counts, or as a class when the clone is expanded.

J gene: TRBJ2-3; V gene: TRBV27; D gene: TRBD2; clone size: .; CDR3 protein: CASRISGELTDTQYF; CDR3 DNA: TGTGCCAGCAGAATTAGCGGGGAACTCACAGATACGCAGTATTTT
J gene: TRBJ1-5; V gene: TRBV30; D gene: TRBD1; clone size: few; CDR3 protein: CACGQGDQPQHF; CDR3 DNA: TGTGCCTGCGGACAGGGCGATCAGCCCCAGCATTTT
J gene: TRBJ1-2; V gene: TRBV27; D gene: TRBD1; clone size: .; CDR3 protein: CASNPTPRDRHGYTF; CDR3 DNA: TGTGCCAGCAACCCGACCCCCCGGGACAGACATGGCTACACCTTC
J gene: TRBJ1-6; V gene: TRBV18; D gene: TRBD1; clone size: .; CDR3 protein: CASSRDRDHSPLHF; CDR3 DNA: TGTGCCAGCTCACGTGACAGGGATCATTCACCCCTCCACTTT
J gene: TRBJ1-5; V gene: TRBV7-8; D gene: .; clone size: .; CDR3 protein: CASSPPLRVDSNQPQHF; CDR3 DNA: TGTGCCAGCAGCCCTCCCTTGAGGGTCGATAGCAATCAGCCCCAGCATTTT
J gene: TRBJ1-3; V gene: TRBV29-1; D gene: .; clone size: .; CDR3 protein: CSVVSAGNTIYF; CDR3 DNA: TGCAGCGTTGTTAGTGCGGGAAACACCATATATTTT
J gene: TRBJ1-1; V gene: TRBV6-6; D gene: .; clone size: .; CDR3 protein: CASSYGRNTEAFF; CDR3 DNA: TGTGCCAGCAGTTACGGCAGGAACACTGAAGCTTTCTTT
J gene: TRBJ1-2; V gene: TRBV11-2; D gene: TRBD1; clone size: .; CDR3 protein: CASTSDRGIVNYGYTF; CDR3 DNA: TGTGCCAGCACCTCGGACAGGGGGATAGTTAACTATGGCTACACCTTC
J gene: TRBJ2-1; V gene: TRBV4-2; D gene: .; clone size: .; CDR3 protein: CASSQVSGKGRTEQFF; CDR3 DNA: TGTGCCAGCAGCCAAGTTTCCGGGAAAGGGAGGACTGAGCAGTTCTTC
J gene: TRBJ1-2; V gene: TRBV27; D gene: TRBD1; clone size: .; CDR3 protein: CASSFRDRGAYGYTF; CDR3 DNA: TGTGCCAGCAGTTTTAGGGACAGGGGCGCCTATGGCTACACCTTC
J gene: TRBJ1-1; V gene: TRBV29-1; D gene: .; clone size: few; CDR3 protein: CSSSEGTTNTEAFF; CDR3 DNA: TGCAGCTCGTCGGAGGGAACAACTAACACTGAAGCTTTCTTT
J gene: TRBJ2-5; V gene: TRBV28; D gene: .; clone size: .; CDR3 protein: CASRTGTRTWTQYF; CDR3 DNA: TGTGCCAGCAGGACCGGGACTCGTACCTGGACCCAGTACTTC
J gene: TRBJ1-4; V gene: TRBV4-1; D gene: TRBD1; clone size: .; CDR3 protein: CASSKRQGGRDEKLFF; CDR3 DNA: TGCGCCAGCAGCAAAAGACAGGGCGGACGTGATGAAAAACTGTTTTTT
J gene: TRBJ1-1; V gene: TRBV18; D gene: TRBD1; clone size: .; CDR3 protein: CASSPLGTGKLNTEAFF; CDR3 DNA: TGTGCCAGCTCACCACTCGGGACAGGGAAACTGAACACTGAAGCTTTCTTT
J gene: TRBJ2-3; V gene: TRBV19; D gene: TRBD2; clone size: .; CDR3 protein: CASSAEGGPIKTQYF; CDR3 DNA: TGTGCCAGTTCGGCGGAGGGAGGGCCGATAAAAACGCAGTATTTT
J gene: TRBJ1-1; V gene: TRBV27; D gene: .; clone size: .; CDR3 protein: CASSSRQSITEAFF; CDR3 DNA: TGTGCCAGCAGTAGCCGACAGAGTATTACTGAAGCTTTCTTT
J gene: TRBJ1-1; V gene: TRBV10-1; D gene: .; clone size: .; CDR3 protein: CAIWRFQHSGNTEAFF; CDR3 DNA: TGCGCCATCTGGAGATTCCAACATTCCGGAAACACTGAAGCTTTCTTT
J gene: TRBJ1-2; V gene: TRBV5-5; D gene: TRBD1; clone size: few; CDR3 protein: CASTTQGARSGYTF; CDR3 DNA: TGTGCCAGCACTACTCAGGGGGCGCGCAGTGGCTACACCTTC
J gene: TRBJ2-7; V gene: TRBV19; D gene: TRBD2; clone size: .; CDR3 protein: CASRSLAGGSYEQYF; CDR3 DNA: TGTGCCAGTAGGTCACTAGCGGGAGGGTCCTACGAGCAGTACTTC
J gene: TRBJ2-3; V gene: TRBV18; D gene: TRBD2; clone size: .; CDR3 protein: CASSIAGGPGGTDTQYF; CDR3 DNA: TGTGCCAGCTCAATAGCGGGAGGGCCAGGCGGCACAGATACGCAGTATTTT
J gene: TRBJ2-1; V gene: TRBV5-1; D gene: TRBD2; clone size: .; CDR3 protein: CASSLGSSGRAWDEQFF; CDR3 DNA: TGCGCCAGCAGCTTGGGGTCTAGCGGGAGGGCCTGGGATGAGCAGTTCTTC
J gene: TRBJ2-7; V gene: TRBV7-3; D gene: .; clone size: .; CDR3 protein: CASEAGGTYEQYF; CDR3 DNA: TGTGCCAGCGAAGCGGGCGGAACCTACGAGCAGTACTTC
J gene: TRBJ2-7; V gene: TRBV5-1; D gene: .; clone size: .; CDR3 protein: CASSVLSSYEQYF; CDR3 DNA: TGCGCCAGCAGTGTACTAAGCTCCTACGAGCAGTACTTC
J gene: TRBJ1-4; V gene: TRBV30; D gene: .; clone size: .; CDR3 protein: CAWSRGDEKLFF; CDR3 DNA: TGTGCCTGGAGCCGGGGTGATGAAAAACTGTTTTTT
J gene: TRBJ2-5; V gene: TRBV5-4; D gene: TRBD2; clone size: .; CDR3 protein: CASSGGLAGRETQYF; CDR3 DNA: TGTGCCAGCAGCGGGGGCCTAGCGGGCCGGGAGACCCAGTACTTC